What follows are 13 T cell receptor beta chains derived from one specimen sequenced in a study of cytomegalovirus exposure and HLA in healthy donors. The PCR used 60 Vbeta and 13 Jbeta primers. The repertoire was sequenced with immunoSEQ multiplex PCR; TCRdb's copy has only in-frame clones and lacks some. The table shows under 150,000 clones, with roughly 85% occurring only once. Sequenced input: PBMCs. The receptor set was obtained from a woman between 25 and 40 years old in good health and CMV-seronegative.

This clone has just a few counts. The J gene is TRBJ2-7, the V gene TRBV12-2; the table's D call TRBD2 went unverified against the DNA. TRBV12-2 is flagged as a pseudogene. This CDR3 contains 13 residues. In DNA, the CDR3 is TGTGCAAGTCGCTTCCGGGTCTCCTACGAGCAGTACTTC. Protein product: CASRFRVSYEQYF.

A few counts support this clone. The J gene is TRBJ2-7, the V gene TRBV27; 14 bases align to TRBD2. The CDR3 is 14 residues long. V lost 4 bases and J lost 7; bases outside the gene matches: 3. Germline assignment: CDR1 MNHEY and CDR2 SMNVEV (reference sequence). CDR3 loop: CASSWGLAGVEQYF. CDR3 sequence (DNA): TGTGCCAGCAGTTGGGGACTAGCGGGGGTTGAGCAGTACTTC.

The chain has TRBV27 and TRBJ2-7, with 7 bases identical to TRBD2. Germline CDR1 and CDR2: MNHEY and SMNVEV (reference sequence). CDR3 length: 15 amino acids. Trimming cost V 8 bases and J 3 bases; bases outside gene matches: 13. CDR3 coding DNA: TGTGCCAGCCGCCAAGGGGACGGGGGGTTCTACGAGCAGTACTTC. Translation gives CASRQGDGGFYEQYF.

The chain recombines TRBV7-3 with TRBJ1-1, with unresolved D. Between the trimmed V and J ends, which lost 5 bases and 6 bases, there was a span of 16 bases. The CDR3 contains 14 residues. CDR1 SGHTA and CDR2 FQGTGA come from the germline V gene. The CDR3 sequence: CASSQALRGSEAFF. The CDR3 region has the DNA TGTGCCAGCAGCCAGGCCCTACGGGGATCTGAAGCTTTCTTT.

The V and J genes are TRBV14 and TRBJ1-2; no clear D gene. Trimming stripped 4 bases from V and 5 bases from J, with 11 bases between. The CDR3 length is 13 residues. In germline, CDR1 is SGHDN, CDR2 FVKESK. The CDR3 reads CASSPRFSYGYTF. Written as DNA, the CDR3 is TGTGCCAGCAGCCCCCGGTTTTCTTATGGCTACACCTTC.

This clone was counted only a few times. The chain joins TRBV6-6 to TRBJ1-1, with 11 positions matching TRBD1. The CDR3 runs 16 residues. The V gene's germline CDR1 is MNHNY and CDR2 SVGAGI (reference sequence). Unmatched junction bases numbered 7, after V lost 5 bases and J lost 2 bases. The CDR3 DNA is TGTGCCAGCAGTACCGGACAGGGGGCGATAAACACTGAAGCTTTCTTT. Translated, it gives CASSTGQGAINTEAFF.

The chain's CDR3 is CASSPWAGSTDTQYF. The CDR3 DNA sequence: TGTGCCAGCAGCCCTTGGGCGGGGAGCACAGATACGCAGTATTTT. The V call is TRBV9, the J call TRBJ2-3, with D maybe TRBD2 (6 bases). Germline lookup yields CDR1 SGDLS and CDR2 YYNGEE. This CDR3 spans 15 amino acids. V was clipped by 4 bases and J by 0 bases, with 12 bases between them.

This clone appeared a single time. The rearrangement joins TRBV4-1 to TRBJ1-1; D may be TRBD1 (6 bases). Germline CDR1 is MGHRA and CDR2 is YSYEKL. The CDR3 covers 16 residues. V lost 0 bases and J 1 base, leaving 12 bases between the germline ends. CDR3 DNA sequence: TGCGCCAGCAGCCAAGAGGGGAGGGGGGGGAACACTGAAGCTTTCTTT. Its translation is CASSQEGRGGNTEAFF.

CDR3 DNA sequence: TGTGCCAGCAGCTTTGACGCCGGGACAGGGGTTGGCTACACCTTC. This codes for CASSFDAGTGVGYTF. The chain links TRBV7-9 to TRBJ1-2, with 10 bases matching TRBD1. The CDR3 totals 15 residues. The germline gives CDR1 SEHNR, CDR2 FQNEAQ (reference sequence). The junction had 8 bases not matched to a gene; V was cut back by 3 bases and J by 7 bases. The full variable domain, its missing parts supplied by reference TRBV7-9 and TRBJ1-2, is DTGVSQNPRHKITKRGQNVTFRCDPISEHNRLYWYRQTLGQGPEFLTYFQNEAQLEKSRLLSDRFSAERPKGSFSTLEIQRTEQGDSAMYLCASSFDAGTGVGYTFGSGTRLTVV.

The chain recombines TRBV5-4 with TRBJ1-1; D might be TRBD1 (5 bases). Germline V gives CDR1 SGHNT, CDR2 YYREEE (reference sequence). The CDR3 loop spans 14 amino acids. Between the trimmed V and J ends, which lost 4 bases and 4 bases, there was a span of 14 bases. The CDR3 reads CASSPGGVGTEAFF. The CDR3 DNA reads TGTGCCAGCAGCCCTGGAGGGGTGGGCACTGAAGCTTTCTTT. Full variable domain (missing parts from reference TRBV5-4 and TRBJ1-1): ETGVTQSPTHLIKTRGQQVTLRCSSQSGHNTVSWYQQALGQGPQFIFQYYREEENGRGNFPPRFSGLQFPNYSSELNVNALELDDSALYLCASSPGGVGTEAFFGQGTRLTVV.

This chain joins TRBV2 and TRBJ1-1, with D hard to call. This CDR3 contains 14 residues. V gave up 4 bases and J gave up 1 base, with 10 bases separating them. Germline loops: CDR1 SNHLY, CDR2 FYNNEI. DNA of the CDR3: TGTGCCAGCAGTGCGCGGAGACCGAACACTGAAGCTTTCTTT. Translated, it gives CASSARRPNTEAFF.

The chain has TRBV27 and TRBJ2-7, with 11 bases fitting TRBD1. V dropped 1 base and J dropped 4; count of bases not matched to a gene: 3. Germline V gene sequence: CDR1 MNHEY, CDR2 SMNVEV (reference sequence). CDR3 length: 15 residues. The CDR3 reads CASSLYGTGGYEQYF. For the CDR3, the DNA is TGTGCCAGCAGTTTATATGGGACAGGGGGGTACGAGCAGTACTTC.

The chain employs TRBV6-5 and TRBJ1-5; TRBD1 aligns across 7 bases. With V trimmed by 4 bases and J by 10 bases, 13 bases remained unmatched. The CDR3 is 15 amino acids. The germline gives CDR1 MNHEY, CDR2 SVGAGI. The chain's CDR3 is CASSSSRTGRSPQHF. Here the CDR3 DNA reads TGTGCCAGCAGTTCCTCCAGGACAGGACGATCCCCCCAGCATTTT.